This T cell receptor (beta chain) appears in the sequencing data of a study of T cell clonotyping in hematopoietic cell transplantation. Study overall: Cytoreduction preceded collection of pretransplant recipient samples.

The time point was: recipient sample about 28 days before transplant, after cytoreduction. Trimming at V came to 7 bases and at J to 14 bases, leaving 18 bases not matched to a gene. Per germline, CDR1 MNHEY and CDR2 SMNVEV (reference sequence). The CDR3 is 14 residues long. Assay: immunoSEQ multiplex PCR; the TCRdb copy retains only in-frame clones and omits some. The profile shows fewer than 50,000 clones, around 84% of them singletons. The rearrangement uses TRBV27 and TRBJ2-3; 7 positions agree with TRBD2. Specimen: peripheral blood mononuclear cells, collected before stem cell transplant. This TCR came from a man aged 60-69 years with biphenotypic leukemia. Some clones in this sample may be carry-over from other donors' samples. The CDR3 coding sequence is TGTGCCAGCACCTCAAACCCCGGTCTAGCGGACACGTATTTT. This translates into CASTSNPGLADTYF.